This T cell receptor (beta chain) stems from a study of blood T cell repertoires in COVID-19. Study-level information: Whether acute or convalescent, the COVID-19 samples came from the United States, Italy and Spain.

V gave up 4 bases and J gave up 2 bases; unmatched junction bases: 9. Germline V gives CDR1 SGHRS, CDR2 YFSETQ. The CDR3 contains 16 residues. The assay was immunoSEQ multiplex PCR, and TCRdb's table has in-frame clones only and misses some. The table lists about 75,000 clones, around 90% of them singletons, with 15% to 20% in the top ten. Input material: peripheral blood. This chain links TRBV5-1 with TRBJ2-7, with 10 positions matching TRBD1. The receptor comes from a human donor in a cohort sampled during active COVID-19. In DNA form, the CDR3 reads TGCGCCAGCAGCGCAGCTCCCGGGACAGGGGCCTACGAGCAGTACTTC. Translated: CASSAAPGTGAYEQYF.